The rows below give T cell receptor beta chains drawn from one sample of a study of blood T cell repertoires in COVID-19. Assay: immunoSEQ multiplex PCR; the TCRdb copy retains only in-frame clones and omits some. The sample records more than 250,000 clones, approximately 89% being singletons. The sequenced material came from peripheral blood. The receptor set was obtained from a woman aged 25 to 39 with COVID-19, enrolled during active disease. CDR3s include the opening cysteine and the closing phenylalanine or tryptophan. The D gene is left open where the match is weak. Clone size is not always given. Where it is, it says once, few, many or a class for expanded clones.

CDR3aa,CDR3nt,d_gene,j_gene,abundance,v_gene
CASGAEGPPQHF,TGTGCCAGCGGGGCCGAAGGCCCGCCCCAGCATTTT,-,TRBJ1-5,-,TRBV2
CASRLAGVGYEQYF,TGTGCCAGCAGGCTAGCGGGGGTGGGATACGAGCAGTACTTC,TRBD2,TRBJ2-7,-,TRBV2
CASSPGTEQETQYF,TGTGCCAGCTCACCAGGGACAGAACAAGAGACCCAGTACTTC,TRBD1,TRBJ2-5,once,TRBV18
CASSLGKGLGSETQYF,TGTGCCAGCAGCTTGGGGAAGGGGTTGGGGTCTGAGACCCAGTACTTC,-,TRBJ2-5,-,TRBV5-4
CASSLALEPSGYTF,TGCGCCAGCAGCTTGGCCTTGGAGCCGAGTGGCTACACCTTC,-,TRBJ1-2,-,TRBV5-1
CASSYWQGAADTQYF,TGTGCCAGCAGTTATTGGCAGGGGGCGGCAGATACGCAGTATTTT,TRBD1,TRBJ2-3,-,TRBV6-5
CASSMSGRSNQPQHF,TGTGCCAGTAGTATGTCGGGGAGAAGCAATCAGCCCCAGCATTTT,-,TRBJ1-5,-,TRBV19
CAWTRGQTGVGYTF,TGTGCCTGGACCAGGGGGCAGACAGGGGTTGGCTACACCTTC,TRBD1,TRBJ1-2,-,TRBV30
CASSLAGGPDEQYF,TGTGCCAGCAGCCTAGCGGGGGGGCCAGACGAGCAGTACTTC,TRBD2,TRBJ2-7,-,TRBV13
CASSLQTPNTEAFF,TGCGCCAGCAGCTTACAAACACCGAACACTGAAGCTTTCTTT,-,TRBJ1-1,once,TRBV5-1
CATTQRGGNEQFF,TGCGCCACCACTCAACGAGGGGGCAATGAGCAGTTCTTC,-,TRBJ2-1,-,TRBV10-2
CASSSPTGGAAITGELFF,TGTGCCAGCAGCTCGCCCACAGGGGGCGCTGCAATTACCGGGGAGCTGTTTTTT,TRBD1,TRBJ2-2,-,TRBV7-9
CASSQLILTGELFF,TGCGCCAGCAGCCAACTTATACTCACCGGGGAGCTGTTTTTT,-,TRBJ2-2,-,TRBV4-3
CASSYGRGPYNEQFF,TGTGCCAGCAGTTACGGGCGGGGCCCCTACAATGAGCAGTTCTTC,-,TRBJ2-1,-,TRBV6-2/TRBV6-3
CARYRRGISEAFF,TGTGCCAGGTATAGAAGGGGCATCTCTGAAGCTTTCTTT,-,TRBJ1-1,-,TRBV19
CAHRDRGDEQFF,TGTGCCCACCGGGACAGGGGGGATGAGCAGTTCTTC,TRBD1,TRBJ2-1,-,TRBV10-3
CASSQDWQGAAEAFF,TGTGCCAGCAGCCAAGATTGGCAGGGGGCCGCTGAAGCTTTCTTT,TRBD1,TRBJ1-1,once,TRBV3-1/TRBV3-2
CASRETGDYGYTF,TGTGCCAGCAGAGAGACAGGGGACTATGGCTACACCTTC,TRBD1,TRBJ1-2,-,TRBV3-1/TRBV3-2
CASSRIGQSGQPQHF,TGTGCCAGCAGCCGAATCGGACAGTCGGGTCAGCCCCAGCATTTT,-,TRBJ1-5,once,TRBV28
CASSLWQARGYTF,TGCGCCAGCAGCTTGTGGCAGGCCCGGGGCTACACCTTC,-,TRBJ1-2,-,TRBV5-1
CAISRNRYGYTF,TGTGCCATTTCGCGTAACCGGTATGGCTACACCTTC,-,TRBJ1-2,-,TRBV12-3/TRBV12-4
CASRPSRVTAGELFF,TGTGCCAGCAGGCCCTCGCGGGTTACGGCCGGGGAGCTGTTTTTT,-,TRBJ2-2,-,TRBV5-6
CASSPPGLAETGELFF,TGTGCCAGCTCACCACCGGGACTAGCGGAGACCGGGGAGCTGTTTTTT,TRBD2,TRBJ2-2,-,TRBV18
CASSTRQGVNEKLFF,TGTGCCAGTAGTACCCGACAGGGGGTTAATGAAAAACTGTTTTTT,TRBD1,TRBJ1-4,-,TRBV19
CASSLYRRGRETQYF,TGTGCCAGCAGCCTCTACCGGCGAGGGCGGGAGACCCAGTACTTC,-,TRBJ2-5,-,TRBV7-8
CASSRDRGRVNGAFF,TGTGCCAGCAGTCGGGACAGGGGGCGTGTTAACGGAGCTTTCTTT,TRBD1,TRBJ1-1,-,TRBV6-5
CAWSLGRGSPQANVLTF,TGTGCCTGGAGTCTGGGAAGGGGCAGCCCTCAGGCCAACGTCCTGACTTTC,-,TRBJ2-6,-,TRBV30
CATSRDAGQGAQMDGYTF,TGTGCCACCAGCAGAGATGCGGGACAGGGGGCGCAAATGGATGGCTACACCTTC,TRBD1,TRBJ1-2,-,TRBV15
CASSQEALNYGYTF,TGTGCCAGCAGCCAAGAGGCTCTGAACTATGGCTACACCTTC,-,TRBJ1-2,-,TRBV4-2
CASSLEHSFPEAFF,TGTGCCAGCAGCTTAGAACACAGTTTCCCTGAAGCTTTCTTT,-,TRBJ1-1,-,TRBV11-3
CASSLGPLRADTQYF,TGCGCCAGCAGCTTGGGACCGCTCCGGGCAGATACGCAGTATTTT,-,TRBJ2-3,-,TRBV5-1
CASSLAAGVQPQHF,TGCGCCAGCAGCTTGGCGGCAGGGGTTCAGCCCCAGCATTTT,-,TRBJ1-5,-,TRBV5-1
CASSLRDFEQYF,TGTGCCAGCAGCCTCCGGGACTTCGAGCAGTACTTC,-,TRBJ2-7,-,TRBV12-3/TRBV12-4
CASRPGGRGGRTDTQYF,TGTGCCAGCAGGCCCGGAGGGCGGGGGGGCCGTACAGATACGCAGTATTTT,TRBD2,TRBJ2-3,-,TRBV7-8
CASSNPGLSSYEQYF,TGTGCCAGCTCAAACCCGGGACTTAGCTCCTACGAGCAGTACTTC,-,TRBJ2-7,-,TRBV18
CASSEFGRGNQPQHF,TGTGCCAGCAGTGAATTTGGCAGGGGCAATCAGCCCCAGCATTTT,-,TRBJ1-5,once,TRBV6-1
CSGTDSDYGYTF,TGCAGCGGAACCGACAGCGACTATGGCTACACCTTC,-,TRBJ1-2,-,TRBV29-1
CASSIASGASTDTQYF,TGTGCCAGTAGTATAGCTAGCGGGGCAAGCACAGATACGCAGTATTTT,TRBD2,TRBJ2-3,-,TRBV19
CASSLEGGPWEQFF,TGTGCCAGCAGCTTAGAGGGGGGGCCGTGGGAGCAGTTCTTC,-,TRBJ2-1,-,TRBV7-2
CASSLPGGSYNEQFF,TGTGCCAGCAGCTTGCCAGGGGGTTCCTACAATGAGCAGTTCTTC,TRBD1,TRBJ2-1,-,TRBV5-4
CSVEEQARGYGYTF,TGCAGCGTTGAGGAGCAGGCTCGAGGGTATGGCTACACCTTC,-,TRBJ1-2,-,TRBV29-1
CASSLAANTEAFF,TGTGCCAGCAGCTTAGCAGCGAACACTGAAGCTTTCTTT,-,TRBJ1-1,few,TRBV7-9
CASSEGDRGIRYNEQFF,TGTGCCAGCAGTGAAGGGGACAGGGGCATCCGTTACAATGAGCAGTTCTTC,TRBD1,TRBJ2-1,few,TRBV6-1
CASSQVRNRVNEQFF,TGTGCCAGCAGCCAAGTAAGAAACAGGGTGAATGAGCAGTTCTTC,-,TRBJ2-1,-,TRBV14
CASSYEGAWQPQHF,TGTGCCAGCAGTTACGAGGGGGCATGGCAGCCCCAGCATTTT,TRBD1,TRBJ1-5,-,TRBV6-2/TRBV6-3
CASSLELPGTGELFF,TGTGCCAGCAGCTTAGAGCTCCCGGGGACCGGGGAGCTGTTTTTT,-,TRBJ2-2,-,TRBV7-2
CAWTVREDNGYTF,TGTGCCTGGACAGTCAGGGAGGATAATGGCTACACCTTC,-,TRBJ1-2,-,TRBV30
CASSELGRGNTDTQYF,TGTGCCAGCAGTGAATTAGGGCGGGGTAACACAGATACGCAGTATTTT,-,TRBJ2-3,-,TRBV6-1
CAWSVKGRGNQPQHF,TGTGCCTGGAGTGTCAAGGGCAGGGGTAATCAGCCCCAGCATTTT,-,TRBJ1-5,once,TRBV30
CASTPWTGANYGYTF,TGTGCCAGCACCCCATGGACAGGAGCTAACTATGGCTACACCTTC,TRBD1,TRBJ1-2,-,TRBV6-5
CASSEGSGMNQPQHF,TGTGCCAGCAGTGAAGGTTCAGGAATGAATCAGCCCCAGCATTTT,-,TRBJ1-5,-,TRBV2
CASSVGGDLSGNTIYF,TGTGCCAGCAGCGTCGGGGGGGACCTCTCTGGAAACACCATATATTTT,-,TRBJ1-3,-,TRBV11-3
CASRNSGGTDTQYF,TGTGCCAGCAGAAATAGCGGGGGGACAGATACGCAGTATTTT,TRBD2,TRBJ2-3,-,TRBV7-2
CASSLQYRGRGGTEAFF,TGTGCCAGCAGCCTTCAATACCGGGGCCGGGGAGGGACTGAAGCTTTCTTT,-,TRBJ1-1,-,TRBV7-2
CASGSGYSGNTIYF,TGTGCCAGCGGATCAGGGTACTCTGGAAACACCATATATTTT,-,TRBJ1-3,once,TRBV7-9
CASSLNSASYNEQFF,TGTGCCAGCAGCTTGAATAGCGCTTCCTACAATGAGCAGTTCTTC,-,TRBJ2-1,-,TRBV7-3
CASSDTQGLGPQHF,TGTGCCAGCAGTGACACACAGGGCCTTGGGCCCCAGCATTTT,-,TRBJ1-5,-,TRBV6-1
CASSQDLFNSGYRDTQYF,TGTGCCAGCAGCCAAGATCTCTTCAACAGTGGGTATCGCGATACGCAGTATTTT,-,TRBJ2-3,-,TRBV14
CSVTGAGANEKLFF,TGCAGCGTGACCGGGGCGGGGGCTAATGAAAAACTGTTTTTT,-,TRBJ1-4,-,TRBV29-1